Below, 22 T cell receptor beta chains from the same sample are listed, as sequenced in a study of T cell changes during pregnancy in multiple sclerosis. Using immunoSEQ multiplex PCR, the repertoire was profiled, and TCRdb retains in-frame clones only, with some absent. Here the sample spans 36,000 or so clones, more than 75% being singletons. Here the sequenced sample was CD4+ T cells from peripheral blood mononuclear cells, taken in the first trimester of pregnancy. The receptor set was obtained from a female donor with multiple sclerosis, enrolled in a pregnancy study.

The chain employs TRBV5-4 and TRBJ2-1; 7 bases line up with TRBD2. The CDR3 is made up of 14 amino acids. Per the germline V gene, CDR1 is SGHNT and CDR2 is YYREEE (reference sequence). The ends lost 5 bases at V and 8 bases at J; junction bases unmatched: 10. The DNA for the CDR3 is TGTGCCAGCAGTCGGGAGGCCCCGAGCCATGAGCAGTTCTTC. It translates to CASSREAPSHEQFF.

The chain recombines TRBV10-1 with TRBJ1-6; D is unclear. CDR1 is WNHNN, CDR2 SYGVQD, per germline (reference sequence). This CDR3 comprises 16 residues. V was pared by 3 bases and J by 3 bases, with 12 bases between. The CDR3 spells CASSDHEKIYNSPLHF. CDR3 nucleotides: TGCGCCAGCAGTGATCATGAGAAAATCTATAATTCACCCCTCCACTTT.

The rearrangement uses TRBV29-1 and TRBJ2-3; the D gene is possibly TRBD2 (5 bases). V lost 4 bases, J lost 6 bases, and 11 bases lay in between. CDR1 is SQVTM, CDR2 ANQGSEA, per germline. The CDR3 covers 12 residues. Written as DNA, the CDR3 is TGCAGCGTTGCAAGAGGGTCCGATACGCAGTATTTT. It encodes CSVARGSDTQYF.

The chain recombines TRBV6-5 with TRBJ2-1; 9 bases map to TRBD1. J was trimmed by 13 bases and V by 5 bases; bases with no gene match: 3. The CDR3 is 11 amino acids. The germline gives CDR1 MNHEY, CDR2 SVGAGI. The CDR3 bases are TGTGCCAGCAGTCAACAGGGGGCTCAGTTCTTC. Translation gives CASSQQGAQFF.

CDR3 nucleotides: TGTGCCTACCCAGCTAGCAATGAGCAGTTCTTC. It translates to CAYPASNEQFF. This chain uses TRBV15 with TRBJ2-1; unclear D gene. The germline V gene encodes CDR1 LNHNV and CDR2 YYDKDF (reference sequence). With 11 bases removed from V and 6 bases from J, the gap between germline ends came to 11 bases. This CDR3 has 11 amino acids.

This clone is classed as medium-sized. The chain employs TRBV2 and TRBJ1-5; TRBD1 matches at 10 bases. V lost 6 bases and J lost 5; bases outside the gene matches: 7. The CDR3 is 15 residues long. Germline CDR1 reads SNHLY; CDR2 reads FYNNEI. The CDR3 nucleotides read TGTGCCAGCAGCCCGGGACAGGGGCCCTATCAGCCCCAGCATTTT. This gives the protein CASSPGQGPYQPQHF.

This clone is a singleton in its sample. The chain combines TRBV27 with TRBJ1-1; weak D call: TRBD1 (5 bases). CDR3 size: 16 residues. Germline V gene data show CDR1 as MNHEY and CDR2 as SMNVEV (reference sequence). The V gene lost 3 bases and the J gene lost 4 bases, with 18 bases spanning the gap. In DNA, the CDR3 is TGTGCCAGCAGTTTGATTTGGCGGCAGGGTGGCACTGAAGCTTTCTTT. Amino acid sequence: CASSLIWRQGGTEAFF.

The CDR3 is CASSSGTGKFSRNQPQHF. The CDR3 nucleotides are TGTGCCAGCAGTTCCGGGACAGGGAAGTTTTCACGCAATCAGCCCCAGCATTTT. The chain couples TRBV21-1 to TRBJ1-5; the D call of TRBD1 is as the table states it, not checked on the DNA. TRBV21-1 is assigned pseudogene status. CDR3 length equals 18 residues.

The V gene is TRBV28, the J gene TRBJ2-7, with a tentative D call TRBD2 (6 bases). In germline, CDR1 is MDHEN, CDR2 SYDVKM. The CDR3 is made up of 12 amino acids. Trimming pared 8 bases from V and 4 bases from J, leaving 12 bases between. The CDR3 DNA reads as TGTGCCAGCTCGCGGGGTGGTTACGAGCAGTACTTC. This translates into CASSRGGYEQYF.

This clone occurred a few times. The chain uses TRBV30 and TRBJ1-1; 9 bases fit TRBD1. CDR1 and CDR2 (germline): GTSNPN, SVGIG (reference sequence). J lost 4 bases, V lost 5 bases, and 5 bases had no gene match. This CDR3 is 13 amino acids long. CDR3 sequence (DNA): TGTGCCTGGTCGGACAGGGGAGGCACTGAAGCTTTCTTT. Protein product: CAWSDRGGTEAFF. The entire variable domain, with the rest obtained from reference TRBV30 and TRBJ1-1, is as follows: SQTIHQWPATLVQPVGSPLSLECTVEGTSNPNLYWYRQAAGRGLQLLFYSVGIGQISSEVPQNLSASRPQDRQFILSSKKLLLSDSGFYLCAWSDRGGTEAFFGQGTRLTVV.

This chain joins TRBV9 and TRBJ2-7; possibly TRBD2 for D (5 bases). Trimming took off 0 bases at V and 3 bases at J, with 10 bases between the two ends. Germline CDR1 is SGDLS and CDR2 is YYNGEE. The CDR3 covers 14 residues. CDR3 DNA: TGTGCCAGCAGCGTAGCCCCGGACTTCTACGAGCAGTACTTC. As protein: CASSVAPDFYEQYF. Full variable domain (rest looked up from reference TRBV9 and TRBJ2-7): DSGVTQTPKHLITATGQRVTLRCSPRSGDLSVYWYQQSLDQGLQFLIQYYNGEERAKGNILERFSAQQFPDLHSELNLSSLELGDSALYFCASSVAPDFYEQYFGPGTRLTVT.

The V gene is TRBV5-6, the J gene TRBJ1-4; a possible D gene is TRBD1 (5 bases). The CDR3 loop spans 17 amino acids. The V gene lost 0 bases and the J gene lost 8 bases, with 20 bases spanning the gap. In germline, CDR1 is SGHDT, CDR2 YYEEEE. The CDR3 DNA reads as TGTGCCAGCAGCTTGGGCTACGGGAGAAGGGACCGCGAAAAACTGTTTTTT. Its protein is CASSLGYGRRDREKLFF.

For this clone: Other DNA variants within this sample encode the same CDR3. V is TRBV4-1 and J is TRBJ2-1; D call uncertain. CDR1 is MGHRA and CDR2 is YSYEKL in the germline V gene. This CDR3 region has 13 residues. V was cut by 2 bases and J by 3 bases, with 5 bases left in between. The CDR3 loop reads CASSQFYYNEQFF. The CDR3 bases are TGCGCCAGCAGCCAATTCTACTACAATGAGCAGTTCTTC.

V is TRBV11-2 and J is TRBJ2-2; 12 bases match TRBD1. The V gene's germline CDR1 is SGHAT and CDR2 FQNNGV. The CDR3 consists of 16 residues. Unmatched junction bases numbered 9, after V lost 5 bases and J lost 8 bases. The CDR3 DNA follows: TGTGCCAGCAGCGCCCGGGACAGGGGGCGAGCAGGGGAGCTGTTTTTT. This codes for CASSARDRGRAGELFF.

The V and J genes are TRBV7-9 and TRBJ1-1; possible D gene TRBD1, 5 bases. The CDR3 length is 14 residues. Germline V gene sequence: CDR1 SEHNR, CDR2 FQNEAQ (reference sequence). V shed 3 bases and J shed 2 bases, with 10 bases lying between them. The CDR3 protein is CASSLGQGNTEAFF. CDR3 bases: TGTGCCAGCAGCTTGGGGCAGGGAAACACTGAAGCTTTCTTT.

The chain employs TRBV5-1 and TRBJ2-1; unclear D gene. The CDR3 covers 13 residues. With 4 bases removed from V and 4 bases from J, the gap between germline ends came to 9 bases. Germline assignment: CDR1 SGHRS and CDR2 YFSETQ. CDR3 DNA: TGCGCCAGCAGCCTGGGAACTTACAATGAGCAGTTCTTC. It translates to CASSLGTYNEQFF.

This chain joins TRBV25-1 and TRBJ2-3; 9 bases fit TRBD2. After removal of 6 bases from V and 0 bases from J, the junction contained 4 bases not matched to a gene. Germline CDR1 reads MGHDK; CDR2 reads SYGVNS. The length of the CDR3 is 15 residues. CDR3 region: CASRSLAGSTDTQYF. The CDR3, as DNA: TGTGCCAGCAGGTCCCTAGCGGGGAGCACAGATACGCAGTATTTT.

The chain joins TRBV27 to TRBJ2-1; 10 nucleotides line up with TRBD2. Germline V gives CDR1 MNHEY, CDR2 SMNVEV (reference sequence). This CDR3 spans 15 amino acids. Trimming took 3 bases from V and 4 from J; bases not matched to a gene: 3. The CDR3 bases are TGTGCCAGCAGTTTGCTAGCGGGAGTGTACAATGAGCAGTTCTTC. As protein: CASSLLAGVYNEQFF.

CDR3 coding DNA: TGTGCCAGCAGCCAGGGGACGAACACCGGGGAGCTGTTTTTT. As protein: CASSQGTNTGELFF. V usage is TRBV6-1 and J usage is TRBJ2-2; D may be TRBD1 (6 bases). The CDR3 length is 14 residues. V lost 6 bases and J 0 bases, leaving 8 bases between the germline ends. CDR1 and CDR2 (germline): MNHNS, SASEGT.

The chain recombines TRBV6-6 with TRBJ1-5; D is uncertain. The V end lost 7 bases, the J end lost 2 bases, and 6 bases lay between the germline ends. The germline CDR1 and CDR2 sequences are MNHNY and SVGAGI (reference sequence). The CDR3 is made up of 12 amino acids. Here the CDR3 reads CASTGGNQPQHF. In DNA, the CDR3 is TGTGCCAGCACCGGGGGCAATCAGCCCCAGCATTTT.

V gene TRBV27 combines with J gene TRBJ1-1, with 8 bases that match TRBD1. This CDR3 contains 15 residues. The V and J ends lost 6 bases and 4 bases, in that order; junction bases with no gene match: 10. Germline CDR1 reads MNHEY; CDR2 reads SMNVEV (reference sequence). The CDR3 DNA is TGTGCCAGCAGGCCGACAGGGGAGTGGGGCACTGAAGCTTTCTTT. Translating it yields CASRPTGEWGTEAFF.

The chain joins TRBV5-4 to TRBJ2-1; TRBD2 agrees at 12 bases. V lost 1 base, J lost 9 bases, and 5 bases stayed unmatched. The CDR3 has 15 amino acids. Germline V gene data show CDR1 as SGHNT and CDR2 as YYREEE (reference sequence). CDR3 bases: TGTGCCAGCAGCTTGCGACTAGCGGGAGTCGGTGAGCAGTTCTTC. Translated: CASSLRLAGVGEQFF.